A single sample gave rise to the 25 T cell receptor beta chains below, sequenced in a study of blood T cell repertoires in COVID-19. Clones were read by immunoSEQ multiplex PCR, and TCRdb kept only the in-frame ones, dropping some. The sample has approximately 450,000 clones, roughly 85% seen once. The sample consisted of PBMCs or T cells enriched from blood (not recorded which). These receptors were taken from a woman younger than 35 with acute COVID-19.

This sequence joins TRBV10-1 and TRBJ2-5; 11 bases fit TRBD2. This CDR3 comprises 14 residues. Germline trimming cut 2 bases from V and 5 bases from J; bases unmatched to any gene: 1. Germline CDR1 and CDR2: WNHNN and SYGVQD (reference sequence). The CDR3: CASSEASGRETQYF. The CDR3 nucleotides are TGCGCCAGCAGTGAGGCTAGCGGGAGGGAGACCCAGTACTTC.

Remarks on this clone: Other DNA sequences of this sample code for an identical CDR3. V gene TRBV6-5 combines with J gene TRBJ1-5; 7 bases map to TRBD1. The CDR3 has 15 residues. J was trimmed by 4 bases and V by 5 bases; bases with no gene match: 8. From germline, CDR1 is MNHEY and CDR2 SVGAGI. In nucleotides, the CDR3 is TGTGCCAGCAGTCCCCGACAGGGTAATAATCAGCCCCAGCATTTT. Residues: CASSPRQGNNQPQHF.

The rearrangement links TRBV27 to TRBJ2-3; tentative D call: TRBD2 (5 bases). CDR1 and CDR2 (germline): MNHEY, SMNVEV (reference sequence). The V end lost 5 bases, the J end lost 9 bases, and 18 bases lay between the germline ends. This CDR3 has 14 amino acids. The CDR3 reads CASSQTGSLRTQYF. The CDR3 region has the DNA TGTGCCAGCAGTCAAACGGGGAGTTTGCGGACGCAGTATTTT.

The gene calls are TRBV18 and TRBJ2-1; a weak D match, TRBD2 (5 bases). CDR3 length: 15 amino acids. The ends were cut back, 5 bases at V and 3 bases at J, with 14 bases in the middle. CDR1 is KGHSH, CDR2 LQKENI, per germline. The CDR3 sequence is CASSMQDYNYNEQFF. CDR3 DNA sequence: TGTGCCAGCTCAATGCAAGACTATAACTACAATGAGCAGTTCTTC.

Only a few counts were recorded for this clone. This sequence joins TRBV3-1 (or the pseudogene TRBV3-2) and TRBJ2-2; TRBD1 is a possible D gene (6 bases). V was pared by 8 bases and J by 3 bases, with 16 bases between. The CDR3 runs to 15 residues. CDR1 is LGHDT and CDR2 is YNNKEL in the germline V gene (reference sequence). In DNA form, the CDR3 reads TGTGCCAGCCGGTGGGGACACAGAGACACCGGGGAGCTGTTTTTT. Encoded protein: CASRWGHRDTGELFF.

The chain carries TRBV27 and TRBJ1-1, with TRBD1 identical over 7 bases. Germline lookup yields CDR1 MNHEY and CDR2 SMNVEV (reference sequence). CDR3 size: 15 residues. After removal of 6 bases from V and 5 bases from J, the junction contained 12 bases not matched to a gene. The CDR3 reads CASSNSPGGSTEAFF. The CDR3 DNA is TGTGCCAGCAGCAATAGCCCAGGGGGAAGTACTGAAGCTTTCTTT.

In this sample, this clone turned up a few times. The chain employs TRBV24-1 and TRBJ1-1; 8 nucleotides line up with TRBD1. With 6 bases clipped from V and 4 bases from J, the junction kept 6 bases outside the gene matches. The V gene's germline CDR1 is KGHDR and CDR2 SFDVKD. This CDR3 spans 14 amino acids. CDR3 region: CATSKDREGTEAFF. The CDR3 region has the DNA TGTGCCACCAGTAAGGACAGGGAGGGCACTGAAGCTTTCTTT.

The chain carries TRBV7-3 and TRBJ2-3, with D possibly TRBD2 on 6 matching bases. Germline lookup yields CDR1 SGHTA and CDR2 FQGTGA. V was cut by 2 bases and J by 1 base, with 7 bases left in between. The CDR3 sequence is 14 residues long. CDR3 protein: CASSLSGGTDTQYF. CDR3 DNA: TGTGCCAGCAGCTTATCGGGGGGCACAGATACGCAGTATTTT.

The chain combines TRBV3-1 (or the pseudogene TRBV3-2) with TRBJ2-1; TRBD2 aligns across 13 bases. This CDR3 is 17 amino acids long. The germline V gene has CDR1 LGHDT and CDR2 YNNKEL (reference sequence). V shed 5 bases and J 2 bases; nucleotides not matched to a gene: 6. Written as DNA, the CDR3 is TGTGCCAGCAGCGACGGACTAGCGGGAGTCACCTACAATGAGCAGTTCTTC. This translates into CASSDGLAGVTYNEQFF.

The CDR3, as DNA: TGTGCCAGTAGTATGGTGAGCGGGGGGGCCGATTCTGATACCCAGTACTTC. It codes for CASSMVSGGADSDTQYF. This chain uses TRBV19 with TRBJ2-5; TRBD2 aligns across 10 bases. The CDR3 has 17 residues. The junction had 15 bases not matched to a gene; V was cut back by 3 bases and J by 8 bases. The germline V gene encodes CDR1 LNHDA and CDR2 SQIVND (reference sequence).

This rearrangement joins TRBV28 to TRBJ2-1; 9 bases are a match to TRBD1. CDR3 length: 15 residues. Looked up from germline, CDR1 is MDHEN and CDR2 is SYDVKM. Unmatched junction bases numbered 5, after V lost 4 bases and J lost 4 bases. The CDR3 loop reads CASSSRGTGYNEQFF. The CDR3 DNA follows: TGTGCCAGCAGTTCGCGGGGGACAGGGTACAATGAGCAGTTCTTC.

The chain has TRBV7-6 and TRBJ2-3; 7 bases fit TRBD1. Per the germline V gene, CDR1 is SGHVS and CDR2 is FNYEAQ. V dropped 2 bases and J dropped 1; count of bases not matched to a gene: 9. The CDR3 contains 17 residues. This CDR3 is CASSLRVGTVGTDTQYF. CDR3 nucleotides: TGTGCCAGCAGCTTACGTGTCGGGACAGTGGGCACAGATACGCAGTATTTT.

The J gene is TRBJ1-1, the V gene TRBV7-2; 10 bases match TRBD1. The CDR3 runs to 14 residues. V dropped 5 bases and J dropped 4; count of bases not matched to a gene: 4. CDR1 SGHTA and CDR2 FQGNSA come from the germline V gene. CDR3 DNA: TGTGCCAGCAGCCCGAGGACAGGGGGCACTGAAGCTTTCTTT. It yields the protein CASSPRTGGTEAFF.

J is TRBJ2-5 and V is TRBV9; 8 bases are a match to TRBD2. This CDR3 contains 15 residues. V dropped 3 bases and J dropped 5; count of bases not matched to a gene: 9. Germline V CDR1 and CDR2: SGDLS, YYNGEE. Here the CDR3 reads CASSGRGGSVETQYF. The CDR3 nucleotides read TGTGCCAGCAGCGGTCGGGGGGGCAGCGTTGAGACCCAGTACTTC.

This clone was observed once. This chain joins TRBV5-1 and TRBJ1-2, with 10 nucleotides matching TRBD1. Germline V lookup: CDR1 SGHRS, CDR2 YFSETQ. V gave up 3 bases and J gave up 4 bases; unmatched junction bases: 6. The CDR3 loop spans 15 amino acids. The chain's CDR3 is CASSYAGTGVYGYTF. Written as DNA, the CDR3 is TGCGCCAGCAGCTACGCCGGGACAGGGGTCTATGGCTACACCTTC. The variable domain in full, completed from reference TRBV5-1 and TRBJ1-2, reads KAGVTQTPRYLIKTRGQQVTLSCSPISGHRSVSWYQQTPGQGLQFLFEYFSETQRNKGNFPGRFSGRQFSNSRSEMNVSTLELGDSALYLCASSYAGTGVYGYTFGSGTRLTVV.

V and J are TRBV10-3 and TRBJ2-7; D might be TRBD2 (6 bases). Between the trimmed V and J ends, which lost 4 bases and 1 base, there was a span of 11 bases. This CDR3 contains 14 residues. CDR1 is ENHRY and CDR2 is SYGVKD in the germline V gene. CDR3 amino acids: CAISVTGVSYEQYF. The CDR3 nucleotides read TGTGCCATCAGTGTGACGGGGGTTTCCTACGAGCAGTACTTC.

The chain combines TRBV5-4 with TRBJ2-6; 7 positions agree with TRBD1. CDR3 length: 20 amino acids. Germline V gives CDR1 SGHNT, CDR2 YYREEE (reference sequence). The ends lost 4 bases at V and 1 base at J; junction bases unmatched: 17. As DNA, the CDR3 is TGTGCCAGCAGCCCCGGGGAGAGGGGGCGGTTCGTTTCTGGGGCCAACGTCCTGACTTTC. Its protein product is CASSPGERGRFVSGANVLTF.

The DNA for the CDR3 is TGTGCCAGCAGCCGGACAGCAACCTACGAGCAGTACTTC. Protein sequence: CASSRTATYEQYF. This sequence joins TRBV7-9 and TRBJ2-7; D possibly corresponds to TRBD1 (6 bases). V was clipped by 5 bases and J by 2 bases, with 10 bases between them. The germline CDR1 and CDR2 sequences are SEHNR and FQNEAQ (reference sequence). This CDR3 spans 13 amino acids.

DNA of the CDR3: TGCAGCGTTCATAAAAAACTCATGAACACTGAAGCTTTCTTT. Its protein is CSVHKKLMNTEAFF. V is TRBV29-1 and J is TRBJ1-1; no firm D call. This CDR3 contains 14 residues. Germline V gene sequence: CDR1 SQVTM, CDR2 ANQGSEA. The ends were cut back, 5 bases at V and 0 bases at J, with 13 bases in the middle.

V usage is TRBV28 and J usage is TRBJ1-4, with TRBD1 identical over 8 bases. After removal of 5 bases from V and 8 bases from J, the junction contained 13 bases not matched to a gene. Germline loops: CDR1 MDHEN, CDR2 SYDVKM. The CDR3 sequence is 16 residues long. This CDR3 is CASSMIPRGLKEKLFF. In DNA form, the CDR3 reads TGTGCCAGCAGTATGATCCCCAGGGGGCTGAAAGAAAAACTGTTTTTT.

This chain links TRBV29-1 with TRBJ1-3, with 7 bases aligning to TRBD1. V lost 7 bases to trimming and J lost 5 bases; unmatched junction nucleotides: 11. The CDR3 sequence is 14 residues long. Germline V gives CDR1 SQVTM, CDR2 ANQGSEA. CDR3 sequence (DNA): TGCAGCGCCCGACAGGGCAACTTAAGAAACACCATATATTTT. This encodes CSARQGNLRNTIYF.

The chain uses TRBV28 and TRBJ1-1; D ambiguous. From germline, CDR1 is MDHEN and CDR2 SYDVKM. There are 14 residues in the CDR3. The V and J ends lost 2 bases and 6 bases respectively, with 13 bases between them. The CDR3 coding sequence is TGTGCCAGCAGTTTAAGCCGGGGTTCGGCTGAAGCTTTCTTT. It translates to CASSLSRGSAEAFF.

V usage is TRBV27 and J usage is TRBJ2-2, with 10 positions matching TRBD2. From germline, CDR1 is MNHEY and CDR2 SMNVEV (reference sequence). V lost 7 bases and J lost 1; bases outside the gene matches: 0. CDR3 size: 14 residues. The CDR3 sequence is CASKRGGNTGELFF. CDR3 nucleotides: TGTGCCAGCAAGCGGGGGGGGAACACCGGGGAGCTGTTTTTT.

The rearrangement uses TRBV6-5 and TRBJ2-7, with 7 bases lining up with TRBD2. V lost 2 bases, J lost 4 bases, and 11 bases stayed unmatched. Germline V gene lookup returns CDR1 MNHEY and CDR2 SVGAGI. This CDR3 region has 16 residues. The CDR3 loop reads CASSYGAAGAVYEQYF. The CDR3 nucleotides are TGTGCCAGCAGTTACGGGGCCGCGGGAGCCGTTTACGAGCAGTACTTC.

The rearrangement joins TRBV4-3 to TRBJ1-6; no definite D call. The V and J ends lost 0 bases and 0 bases respectively, with 9 bases between them. The CDR3 runs to 17 residues. Germline loops: CDR1 LGHNA, CDR2 YSLEER. DNA of the CDR3: TGCGCCAGCAGCCAAGAAGGGAGTCCCTCCTATAATTCACCCCTCCACTTT. It translates to CASSQEGSPSYNSPLHF.